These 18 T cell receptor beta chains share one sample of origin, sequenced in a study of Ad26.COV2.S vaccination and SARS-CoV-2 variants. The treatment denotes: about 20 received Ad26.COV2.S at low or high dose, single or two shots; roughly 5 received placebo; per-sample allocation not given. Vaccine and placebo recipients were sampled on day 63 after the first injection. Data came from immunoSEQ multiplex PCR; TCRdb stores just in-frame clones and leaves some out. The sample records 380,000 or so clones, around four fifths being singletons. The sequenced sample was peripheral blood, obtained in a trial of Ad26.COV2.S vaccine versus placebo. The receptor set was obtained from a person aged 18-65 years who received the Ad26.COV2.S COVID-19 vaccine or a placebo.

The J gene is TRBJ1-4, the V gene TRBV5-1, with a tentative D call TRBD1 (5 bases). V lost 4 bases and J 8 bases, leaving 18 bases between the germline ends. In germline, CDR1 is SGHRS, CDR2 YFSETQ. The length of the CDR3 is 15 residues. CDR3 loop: CASSHGPGGEEKLFF. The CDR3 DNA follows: TGCGCCAGCAGCCACGGTCCCGGGGGGGAAGAAAAACTGTTTTTT.

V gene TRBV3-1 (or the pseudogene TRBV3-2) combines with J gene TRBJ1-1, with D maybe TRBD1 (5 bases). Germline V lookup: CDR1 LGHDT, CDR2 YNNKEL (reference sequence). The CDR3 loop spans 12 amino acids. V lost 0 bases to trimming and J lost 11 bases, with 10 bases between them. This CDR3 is CASSQDRERAFF. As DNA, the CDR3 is TGTGCCAGCAGCCAAGACAGGGAGCGGGCTTTCTTT.

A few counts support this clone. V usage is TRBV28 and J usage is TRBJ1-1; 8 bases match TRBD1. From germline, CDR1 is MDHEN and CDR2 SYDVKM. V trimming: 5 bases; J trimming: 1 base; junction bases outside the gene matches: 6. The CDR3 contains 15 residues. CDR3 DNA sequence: TGTGCCAGCAGTCCCCGGACAGGGCGGAACACTGAAGCTTTCTTT. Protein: CASSPRTGRNTEAFF.

The CDR3 here is CASRLLSGTAYNEKLFF. The DNA of the CDR3 is TGTGCCAGCAGGCTCCTTTCGGGGACAGCCTATAATGAAAAACTGTTTTTT. The chain links TRBV28 to TRBJ1-4, with 7 bases fitting TRBD1. The junction had 14 bases not matched to a gene; V was cut back by 6 bases and J by 4 bases. Germline values: CDR1 MDHEN, CDR2 SYDVKM. The CDR3 spans 17 residues.

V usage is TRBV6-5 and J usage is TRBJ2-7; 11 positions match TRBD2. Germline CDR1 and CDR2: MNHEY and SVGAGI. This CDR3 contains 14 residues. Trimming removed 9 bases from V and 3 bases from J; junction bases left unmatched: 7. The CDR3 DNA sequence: TGTGCCAGGGGGGGACTAGCGGCGTTCTACGAGCAGTACTTC. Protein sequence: CARGGLAAFYEQYF.

CDR3 sequence reads: CASSQETQGNSPLHF. CDR3 bases: TGTGCCAGCAGCCAAGAAACACAGGGTAATTCACCCCTCCACTTT. This chain joins TRBV4-2 and TRBJ1-6; tentative D call: TRBD1 (6 bases). The CDR3 has 15 residues. V was pared by 0 bases and J by 6 bases, with 9 bases between. CDR1 is LGHNA, CDR2 YNFKEQ, per germline.

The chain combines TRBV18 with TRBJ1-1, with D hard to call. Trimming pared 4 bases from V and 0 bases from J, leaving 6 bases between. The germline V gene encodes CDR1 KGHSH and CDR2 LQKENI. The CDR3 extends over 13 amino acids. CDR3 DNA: TGTGCCAGCTCACTCCGCATGAACACTGAAGCTTTCTTT. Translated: CASSLRMNTEAFF.

CDR3 DNA sequence: TGTGCCAGCAGCCCAGTTCGGGGAAGCACTGAAGCTTTCTTT. Residues: CASSPVRGSTEAFF. J is TRBJ1-1 and V is TRBV7-7; D ambiguous. The germline V and J ends were trimmed by 5 bases and 4 bases, with 14 bases remaining between them. This CDR3 comprises 14 residues. Germline loops: CDR1 SSHAT, CDR2 FNYEAQ (reference sequence). The variable domain in full, completed from reference TRBV7-7 and TRBJ1-1, reads GAGVSQSPRYKVTKRGQDVTLRCDPISSHATLYWYQQALGQGPEFLTYFNYEAQPDKSGLPSDRFSAERPEGSISTLTIQRTEQRDSAMYRCASSPVRGSTEAFFGQGTRLTVV.

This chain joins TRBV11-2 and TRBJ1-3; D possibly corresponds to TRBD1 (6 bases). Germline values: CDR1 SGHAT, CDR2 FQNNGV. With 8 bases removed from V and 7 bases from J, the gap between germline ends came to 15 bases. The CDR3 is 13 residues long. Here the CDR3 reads CASEGTIRNTIYF. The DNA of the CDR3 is TGTGCCAGCGAAGGGACAATCAGGAACACCATATATTTT.

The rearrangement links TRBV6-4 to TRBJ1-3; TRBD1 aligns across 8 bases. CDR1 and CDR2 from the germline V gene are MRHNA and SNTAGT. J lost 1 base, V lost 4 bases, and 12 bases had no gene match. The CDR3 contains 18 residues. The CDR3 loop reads CASSGPTGVGRSGNTIYF. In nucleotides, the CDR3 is TGTGCCAGCAGTGGTCCGACAGGGGTCGGACGATCTGGAAACACCATATATTTT.

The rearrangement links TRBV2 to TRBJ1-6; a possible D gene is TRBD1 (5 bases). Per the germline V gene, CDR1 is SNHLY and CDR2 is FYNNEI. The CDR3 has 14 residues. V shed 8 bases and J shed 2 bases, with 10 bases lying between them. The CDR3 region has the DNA TGTGCCAGCGGGGGGTCCACCTATAATTCACCCCTCCACTTT. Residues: CASGGSTYNSPLHF.

In nucleotides, the CDR3 is TGCGCCAGCAGCGGGCAGGGGGATGCCAGTCGTGGAAACACCATATATTTT. This translates into CASSGQGDASRGNTIYF. The chain joins TRBV5-1 to TRBJ1-3, with TRBD1 matching 7 bases. This CDR3 is 17 amino acids long. Per the germline V gene, CDR1 is SGHRS and CDR2 is YFSETQ. Unmatched junction bases numbered 13, after V lost 4 bases and J lost 3 bases. The full variable domain, completed using reference TRBV5-1 and TRBJ1-3, is KAGVTQTPRYLIKTRGQQVTLSCSPISGHRSVSWYQQTPGQGLQFLFEYFSETQRNKGNFPGRFSGRQFSNSRSEMNVSTLELGDSALYLCASSGQGDASRGNTIYFGEGSWLTVV.

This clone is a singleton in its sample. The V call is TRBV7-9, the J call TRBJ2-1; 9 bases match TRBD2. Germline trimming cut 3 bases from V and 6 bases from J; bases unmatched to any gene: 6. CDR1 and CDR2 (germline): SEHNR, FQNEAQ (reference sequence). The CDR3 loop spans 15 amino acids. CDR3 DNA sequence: TGTGCCAGCAGCTTCTCGGCGGGAGGGTTCAATGAGCAGTTCTTC. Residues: CASSFSAGGFNEQFF.

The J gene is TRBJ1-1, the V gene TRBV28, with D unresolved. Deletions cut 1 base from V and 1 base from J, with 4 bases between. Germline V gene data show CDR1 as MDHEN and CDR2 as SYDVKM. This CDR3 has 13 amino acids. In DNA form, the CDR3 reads TGTGCCAGCAGTTTATCCTGGAACACTGAAGCTTTCTTT. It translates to CASSLSWNTEAFF.

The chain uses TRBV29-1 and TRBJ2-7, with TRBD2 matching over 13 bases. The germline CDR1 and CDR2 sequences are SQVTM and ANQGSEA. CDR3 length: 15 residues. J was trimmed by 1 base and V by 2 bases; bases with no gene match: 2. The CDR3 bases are TGCAGCGTTGAATTGACTAGCGGGAGGTCCTACGAGCAGTACTTC. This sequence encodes CSVELTSGRSYEQYF.

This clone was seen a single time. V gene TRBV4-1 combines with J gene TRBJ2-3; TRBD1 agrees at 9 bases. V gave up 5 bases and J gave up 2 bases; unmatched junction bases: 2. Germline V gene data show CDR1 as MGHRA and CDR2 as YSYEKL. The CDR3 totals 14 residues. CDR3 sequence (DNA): TGCGCCAGCAGCTTACAGGGGGCCACAGATACGCAGTATTTT. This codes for CASSLQGATDTQYF.

CDR3 DNA: TGTGCCAGCAGCTTACAGGGTGGGCGGAATCTTAACTATGGCTACACCTTC. Encoded protein: CASSLQGGRNLNYGYTF. The V call is TRBV7-9, the J call TRBJ1-2; D is possibly TRBD1 (5 bases). The CDR3 covers 17 residues. Deletions cut 2 bases from V and 1 base from J, with 17 bases between. The V gene's germline CDR1 is SEHNR and CDR2 FQNEAQ (reference sequence).

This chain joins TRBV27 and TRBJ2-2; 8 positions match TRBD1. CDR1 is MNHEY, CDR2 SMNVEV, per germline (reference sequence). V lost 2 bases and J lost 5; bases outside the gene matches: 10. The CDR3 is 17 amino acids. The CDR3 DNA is TGTGCCAGCAGTTTAATGGTGACAGGGGATAGTACCGGGGAGCTGTTTTTT. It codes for CASSLMVTGDSTGELFF.